A single sample gave rise to the 7 T cell receptor beta chains below, sequenced in a study of T-cell memory formation after mild COVID-19. TCRdb itself ran the 5' RACE reads through MiXCR, one entry per CDR3 protein. The sample has over 400,000 distinct CDR3 sequences, less than 25% seen once. The sample consisted of PBMCs or a T cell subset sorted from them (not recorded which). The source is an adult woman who had mild COVID-19 (a few samples of this study predate the infection). Cell type and time point are not known.

This clonotype was picked up many times. This sequence joins TRBV2 and TRBJ2-5; TRBD2 agrees at 7 bases. Germline CDR1 and CDR2: SNHLY and FYNNEI. Trimming at V came to 7 bases and at J to 5 bases, leaving 22 bases not matched to a gene. The CDR3 spans 18 residues. The CDR3: CASKRLGAGDMRRETQYF. CDR3 bases: TGTGCCAGCAAACGTCTCGGCGCGGGGGATATGAGGAGGGAGACCCAGTACTTC. Full variable domain (remainder filled in from reference TRBV2 and TRBJ2-5): EPEVTQTPSHQVTQMGQEVILRCVPISNHLYFYWYRQILGQKVEFLVSFYNNEISEKSEIFDDQFSVERPDGSNFTLKIRSTKLEDSAMYFCASKRLGAGDMRRETQYFGPGTRLLVL.

This chain connects TRBV24-1 to TRBJ2-1, with TRBD1 matching over 7 bases. In germline, CDR1 is KGHDR, CDR2 SFDVKD. The CDR3 runs 16 residues. Trimming cost V 3 bases and J 4 bases; bases outside gene matches: 8. CDR3 nucleotide sequence: TGTGCCACCAGTGATAAGGGACAGATACTTTACAATGAGCAGTTCTTC. Protein: CATSDKGQILYNEQFF.

This clonotype was seen a handful of times. The rearrangement links TRBV5-4 to TRBJ2-3; 9 bases fit TRBD1. CDR3 length: 17 amino acids. V dropped 5 bases and J dropped 1; count of bases not matched to a gene: 11. Germline V gene sequence: CDR1 SGHNT, CDR2 YYREEE (reference sequence). In DNA, the CDR3 is TGTGCCAGCAGACACCTACCAGGACAGGGGCGCACAGATACGCAGTATTTT. Translating it yields CASRHLPGQGRTDTQYF. Full variable domain (missing parts from reference TRBV5-4 and TRBJ2-3): ETGVTQSPTHLIKTRGQQVTLRCSSQSGHNTVSWYQQALGQGPQFIFQYYREEENGRGNFPPRFSGLQFPNYSSELNVNALELDDSALYLCASRHLPGQGRTDTQYFGPGTRLTVL.

This chain connects TRBV29-1 to TRBJ2-1, with 7 bases identical to TRBD1. The junction had 9 bases not matched to a gene; V was cut back by 0 bases and J by 7 bases. CDR3 length: 15 amino acids. Germline CDR1 reads SQVTM; CDR2 reads ANQGSEA. The CDR3 DNA follows: TGCAGCGTTGAAGATCAAGGACAGGCCCTAAATGAGCAGTTCTTC. As protein: CSVEDQGQALNEQFF.

This chain joins TRBV12-3 or TRBV12-4 and TRBJ1-2; 7 nucleotides match TRBD1. The V and J ends lost 5 bases and 3 bases, in that order; junction bases with no gene match: 12. The CDR3 length is 16 residues. Here the CDR3 reads CASSPLLPGQHYGYTF. CDR3 in DNA: TGTGCCAGCAGTCCACTACTACCGGGACAGCACTATGGCTACACCTTC.

The chain employs TRBV4-1 and TRBJ2-7; 7 nucleotides agree with TRBD1. This CDR3 region has 14 residues. Losses at the gene ends were 6 bases for V and 3 bases for J; bases not matched to a gene: 8. The germline V gene encodes CDR1 MGHRA and CDR2 YSYEKL. In DNA form, the CDR3 reads TGCGCCAGCAGTCAAACCGACAGGGACTACGAGCAGTACTTC. Translated, it gives CASSQTDRDYEQYF.

V is TRBV5-1 and J is TRBJ1-1; the D is unclear. V was clipped by 2 bases and J by 3 bases, with 8 bases between them. Looked up from germline, CDR1 is SGHRS and CDR2 is YFSETQ. The CDR3 is 13 amino acids. CDR3 nucleotide sequence: TGCGCCAGCAGCTTCCGGACTTACACTGAAGCTTTCTTT. Its translation is CASSFRTYTEAFF.